This T cell receptor (beta chain) was identified during a study of cytomegalovirus exposure and HLA in healthy donors. Overall study results and limits: Reportedly, a later analysis found an Asian-associated ancestry cluster had fewer N-insertions than the roughly 670-donor mean. Across donors, most TCRs were seen rarely, yet some public ones were widespread.

A word on this clone: Its antigen is not identified.

CDR1 is SGHRS, CDR2 YFSETQ, per germline. The CDR3 runs 14 residues. V was trimmed by 0 bases and J by 0 bases, leaving 4 bases between them. The PCR employed 60 Vbeta primers together with 13 Jbeta primers. Original processing notes: A follow-up analysis tallied tens of millions of unique TCR beta chains, about 10 million shared. Repertoires were generated with immunoSEQ multiplex PCR, while TCRdb's copy carries only in-frame clones and drops some. V and J calls and clone size are given by that table; D and trimming were obtained from the DNA. The sample carries under 200,000 clones, about four fifths recorded once.

The TCR originated in a male donor in good health and CMV-seropositive. The chain links TRBV5-1 to TRBJ2-1; no clear D gene. The sample comprised PBMCs. The CDR3 DNA reads TGCGCCAGCAGCTTGGACAGCTCCTACAATGAGCAGTTCTTC. Its translation: CASSLDSSYNEQFF.